This TCR beta chain was captured by sequencing in a study of blood T cells in healthy people across ages. The study's findings and limits: Roughly linear declines in TCR beta diversity per million T cells occurred with age. Greater diversity and more naive CD4+ cells were seen in long-lived donors than in aged donors.

In this sample, this clonotype turned up a few times. Antigen specificity is unknown. A second PCR of 7 to 11 cycles used a sample-barcoded 5' primer and a J-beta primer mix. MiXCR was run by TCRdb on the 5' RACE reads, yielding one entry per CDR3 protein. The data contain some 710,000 distinct CDR3 sequences, 20% to 25% of them singletons. The CDR3 consists of 13 residues. CDR1 is SQVTM and CDR2 is ANQGSEA in the germline V gene. Germline trimming cut 7 bases from V and 6 bases from J; bases unmatched to any gene: 12. Specimen: blood. This chain connects TRBV29-1 to TRBJ2-7, with TRBD2 matching 7 bases. This receptor was taken from a man between 65 and 80 years old in good health. The CDR3 region is CSADAGVVGEQYF. CDR3 DNA: TGCAGCGCCGATGCGGGGGTGGTGGGCGAGCAGTACTTC.